Listed below are T cell receptor beta chains from one sample, sequenced in a study of blood T cell repertoires in COVID-19. Repertoires were generated with immunoSEQ multiplex PCR, while TCRdb's copy carries only in-frame clones and drops some. The sample holds roughly 25,000 clones, roughly 74% seen once. The sequenced sample consisted of peripheral blood. The receptor set was obtained from a man aged 50 to 59 with COVID-19, enrolled during active disease. The CDR3 runs from the conserved cysteine through the conserved F or W. Each record gives: V gene, clone size, D gene, J gene, CDR3 protein, CDR3 DNA. A D gene is named only where the DNA matches it firmly. Clone size is shown for a subset of rows, as once, few, many or a class of expanded clone.

TRBV10-1	NA	NA	TRBJ2-2	CASSGRADTGELFF	TGCGCCAGCAGTGGCAGGGCGGACACCGGGGAGCTGTTTTTT
TRBV19	NA	TRBD1	TRBJ2-2	CASSPMTGKLGELFF	TGTGCCAGTAGTCCCATGACAGGGAAGTTGGGGGAGCTGTTTTTT
TRBV2	NA	NA	TRBJ2-1	CASSAQGGYNEQFF	TGTGCCAGCAGTGCTCAGGGGGGATACAATGAGCAGTTCTTC
TRBV7-2	NA	NA	TRBJ2-4	CASSATLGGIQYF	TGTGCCAGCAGCGCAACCTTAGGGGGCATTCAGTACTTC
TRBV6-1	NA	NA	TRBJ1-5	CASSDGLTANQPQHF	TGTGCCAGCAGTGACGGTCTAACAGCAAATCAGCCCCAGCATTTT
TRBV7-2	NA	TRBD2	TRBJ2-5	CASSLRLAGGPGAQYF	TGTGCCAGCAGCTTGAGACTAGCGGGGGGGCCTGGGGCCCAGTACTTC
TRBV9	NA	TRBD1	TRBJ1-4	CASSVATGGGHDEKLFF	TGTGCCAGCAGCGTAGCAACAGGGGGCGGTCACGATGAAAAACTGTTTTTT
TRBV29-1	NA	NA	TRBJ2-7	CSVNREDEQYF	TGCAGCGTGAACAGGGAAGACGAGCAGTACTTC
TRBV20-1	NA	TRBD2	TRBJ2-7	CSASTLAGDEQYF	TGCAGTGCTAGTACCCTAGCGGGAGACGAGCAGTACTTC
TRBV4-2	NA	TRBD2	TRBJ2-1	CASSQGPSGGASYNEQFF	TGTGCCAGCAGCCAAGGGCCTAGCGGGGGTGCCTCCTACAATGAGCAGTTCTTC
TRBV25-1	NA	NA	TRBJ2-5	CASRSSRALETQYF	TGTGCCAGCAGGTCCTCCAGGGCCTTGGAGACCCAGTACTTC
TRBV19	NA	NA	TRBJ2-3	CASSIAGDGRTDTQYF	TGTGCCAGTAGTATAGCAGGGGACGGCCGCACAGATACGCAGTATTTT
TRBV6-1	once	TRBD2	TRBJ2-3	CASSEGRLAGPDTQYF	TGTGCCAGCAGTGAAGGTCGGCTAGCGGGCCCAGATACGCAGTATTTT
TRBV7-6	NA	TRBD1	TRBJ1-4	CASSLGSGQANEKLFF	TGTGCCAGCAGCTTAGGGTCTGGACAGGCTAATGAAAAACTGTTTTTT
TRBV2	NA	TRBD1	TRBJ2-7	CASSNRDRGTYEQYF	TGTGCCAGCAGTAACCGGGACAGGGGAACGTACGAGCAGTACTTC
TRBV10-3	NA	NA	TRBJ2-1	CAISGGSFSGNEQFF	TGTGCCATCAGTGGAGGCTCGTTTTCGGGCAATGAGCAGTTCTTC
TRBV11-2	NA	TRBD1	TRBJ1-3	CASSGGQISGNTIYF	TGTGCCAGCAGCGGGGGACAGATCTCTGGAAACACCATATATTTT
TRBV18	NA	TRBD2	TRBJ2-7	CASSPRSASGSEGEQYF	TGTGCCAGCTCACCAAGGTCGGCTAGCGGGAGTGAGGGCGAGCAGTACTTC
TRBV7-3	once	NA	TRBJ2-3	CASSGGRATDTQYF	TGTGCCAGCTCAGGAGGAAGAGCCACAGATACGCAGTATTTT
TRBV28	NA	NA	TRBJ2-1	CASSLGQWGQFF	TGTGCCAGCAGTTTGGGGCAGTGGGGGCAGTTCTTC
TRBV9	few	TRBD1	TRBJ2-6	CASSPRNWDRGSGANVLTF	TGTGCCAGCAGCCCAAGAAACTGGGACAGGGGGTCTGGGGCCAACGTCCTGACTTTC
TRBV3-1/TRBV3-2	NA	NA	TRBJ1-2	CASRSGESGYTF	TGTGCCAGCAGATCAGGGGAAAGTGGCTACACCTTC
TRBV10-2	NA	TRBD1	TRBJ1-2	CASKSPGTGTRLNGYTF	TGCGCCAGCAAGAGTCCCGGGACAGGGACGAGATTGAATGGCTACACCTTC
TRBV7-2	NA	NA	TRBJ2-5	CASSPLGSQETQYF	TGTGCCAGCAGCCCCCTAGGATCCCAAGAGACCCAGTACTTC
TRBV29-1	NA	TRBD1	TRBJ2-3	CSVDGVWDRGADTQYF	TGCAGCGTTGACGGGGTCTGGGACAGGGGGGCAGATACGCAGTATTTT
TRBV5-1	NA	TRBD1	TRBJ2-7	CASSPQGVSPYEQYF	TGCGCCAGCAGCCCACAGGGGGTCTCTCCCTACGAGCAGTACTTC
TRBV19	NA	NA	TRBJ2-2	CASSISFNTGELFF	TGTGCCAGTAGTATCTCCTTTAACACCGGGGAGCTGTTTTTT
TRBV4-1	NA	TRBD1	TRBJ1-6	CASSQESPARDSNSPLHF	TGCGCCAGCAGCCAAGAGTCCCCCGCCAGGGACAGTAATTCACCCCTCCACTTT
TRBV5-1	few	TRBD2	TRBJ2-1	CASSRREGLNEQFF	TGCGCCAGCAGCCGGCGGGAGGGCCTCAATGAGCAGTTCTTC
TRBV19	NA	TRBD1	TRBJ1-4	CASSMTTGVDEKLFF	TGTGCCAGTAGTATGACGACAGGGGTGGATGAAAAACTGTTTTTT
TRBV6-5	NA	TRBD1	TRBJ1-1	CASSQGANEAFF	TGTGCCAGCAGTCAGGGGGCTAATGAAGCTTTCTTT
TRBV7-3	NA	TRBD1	TRBJ1-2	CASSLDRDYGYTF	TGTGCCAGCAGCTTGGACAGGGACTATGGCTACACCTTC
TRBV27	NA	TRBD1	TRBJ2-1	CASSNRAGGSYNEQFF	TGTGCCAGCAGTAACAGGGCAGGGGGCTCCTACAATGAGCAGTTCTTC
TRBV28	NA	NA	TRBJ1-3	CASSLPRGGTGNTIYF	TGTGCCAGCAGTTTGCCCCGGGGAGGGACTGGAAACACCATATATTTT
TRBV5-1	NA	TRBD1	TRBJ1-2	CASRSPGTGPYGYTF	TGCGCCAGCAGGTCCCCGGGGACAGGACCTTATGGCTACACCTTC
TRBV9	NA	TRBD1	TRBJ1-3	CASSVEGQGGNTIYF	TGTGCCAGCAGCGTAGAGGGACAGGGTGGAAACACCATATATTTT
TRBV5-1	medium-sized	TRBD1	TRBJ2-7	CASSSQGVSPYEQYF	TGCGCCAGCAGCTCACAGGGGGTGAGCCCCTACGAGCAGTACTTC
TRBV6-4	NA	TRBD2	TRBJ2-1	CASGTSGSNEQFF	TGTGCCAGCGGGACTAGCGGGAGCAATGAGCAGTTCTTC
TRBV3-1/TRBV3-2	NA	NA	TRBJ2-5	CASSFRTGTGTQYF	TGTGCCAGCAGCTTTAGAACAGGGACGGGGACCCAGTACTTC
TRBV9	NA	TRBD2	TRBJ2-1	CASSVLPTSGSRHEQFF	TGTGCCAGCAGCGTGTTACCGACTAGCGGGAGTAGGCATGAGCAGTTCTTC
TRBV18	once	TRBD1	TRBJ1-2	CASSPDRGQGYTF	TGTGCCAGCTCCCCGGACAGGGGGCAAGGCTACACCTTC
TRBV30	NA	TRBD1	TRBJ1-5	CAWGGQGNQPQHF	TGTGCCTGGGGCGGACAGGGAAATCAGCCCCAGCATTTT
TRBV6-6	NA	NA	TRBJ1-2	CASSRGHNYGYTF	TGTGCCAGCAGTCGCGGACACAACTATGGCTACACCTTC
TRBV2	NA	NA	TRBJ1-2	CASSERRGIGPDGYTF	TGTGCCAGCAGTGAACGCCGGGGGATCGGGCCGGATGGCTACACCTTC
TRBV19	NA	TRBD1	TRBJ1-5	CASSMGQGGQPQHF	TGTGCCAGTAGTATGGGACAGGGAGGTCAGCCCCAGCATTTT
TRBV2	few	NA	TRBJ2-3	CASELMGAVNTQYF	TGTGCCAGCGAACTCATGGGGGCTGTAAATACGCAGTATTTT
TRBV2	NA	TRBD1	TRBJ1-2	CASSGDSYGYTF	TGTGCCAGCAGTGGGGACAGCTACGGCTACACCTTC
TRBV2	NA	TRBD1	TRBJ1-5	CASSQTGANQPQHF	TGTGCCAGCAGTCAAACAGGGGCCAATCAGCCCCAGCATTTT
TRBV6-1	NA	TRBD1	TRBJ2-5	CASSEGTGLQETQYF	TGTGCCAGCAGTGAAGGGACAGGGCTTCAAGAGACCCAGTACTTC
TRBV5-1	once	NA	TRBJ2-7	CASSPGYEQYF	TGCGCCAGCAGCCCGGGGTACGAGCAGTACTTC
TRBV6-1	NA	NA	TRBJ2-1	CASSEHSGYLPNEQFF	TGTGCCAGCAGTGAACATTCCGGGTACCTCCCCAATGAGCAGTTCTTC
TRBV18	NA	NA	TRBJ2-3	CASSPQATDTQYF	TGTGCCAGCTCACCACAAGCAACAGATACGCAGTATTTT
TRBV4-2	few	TRBD1	TRBJ1-2	CASSPRGRGYTF	TGTGCCAGCAGCCCCAGGGGGCGAGGCTACACCTTC
TRBV13	once	TRBD2	TRBJ2-2	CASSLVFGLAENTGELFF	TGTGCCAGCAGCTTAGTATTTGGACTAGCGGAGAACACCGGGGAGCTGTTTTTT
TRBV19	large	NA	TRBJ1-1	CASRRGPNEAFF	TGTGCCAGTCGCAGGGGCCCCAATGAAGCTTTCTTT
TRBV27	NA	NA	TRBJ1-3	CASSLLHGVGNTIYF	TGTGCCAGCAGTTTATTACACGGGGTCGGAAACACCATATATTTT
TRBV5-1	NA	NA	TRBJ1-6	CASSITGSSYNSPLHF	TGCGCCAGCAGCATAACAGGGAGCTCCTATAATTCACCCCTCCACTTT
TRBV5-1	NA	NA	TRBJ1-2	CASSLSPTDGYTF	TGCGCCAGCAGCTTATCCCCTACGGATGGCTACACCTTC
TRBV5-1	NA	NA	TRBJ1-4	CASSPIWGGNEKLFF	TGCGCCAGCAGCCCGATCTGGGGCGGTAATGAAAAACTGTTTTTT
TRBV7-2	NA	TRBD2	TRBJ2-1	CASSLSSGSHNEQFF	TGTGCCAGCAGCTTATCTAGCGGGAGCCATAATGAGCAGTTCTTC